Below, 7 T cell receptor beta chains from the same sample are listed, as sequenced in a study of Ad26.COV2.S vaccination and SARS-CoV-2 variants. Assay used: immunoSEQ multiplex PCR; TCRdb lists only in-frame clones, some missing. The sample carries hundreds of thousands of clones, 80% to 90% recorded once. Treatment noted: some 20 received Ad26.COV2.S at low or high dose, single or two shots; a few received placebo; per-sample allocation not given. At day 63 after the first vaccine or placebo injection, samples were drawn. The sequencing here drew on peripheral blood, taken in a trial of Ad26.COV2.S vaccine versus placebo. The source of these receptors is a person between 18 and 65 years old who received the Ad26.COV2.S COVID-19 vaccine or a placebo.

The rearrangement links TRBV7-2 to TRBJ2-2, with 10 bases identical to TRBD2. After removal of 2 bases from V and 6 bases from J, the junction contained 6 bases not matched to a gene. CDR3 length: 16 amino acids. CDR1 and CDR2 (germline): SGHTA, FQGNSA. In DNA, the CDR3 is TGTGCCAGCAGCTTAAGGGCTAGCGGGAGCGCCGGGGAGCTGTTTTTT. As protein: CASSLRASGSAGELFF.

V usage is TRBV18 and J usage is TRBJ1-5; D remains unclear. V lost 0 bases and J 7 bases, leaving 7 bases between the germline ends. Germline CDR1 is KGHSH and CDR2 is LQKENI. This CDR3 is built from 13 residues. The CDR3 sequence is CASSPPAGQPQHF. CDR3 coding DNA: TGTGCCAGCTCACCACCGGCGGGGCAGCCCCAGCATTTT.

This rearrangement joins TRBV6-5 to TRBJ1-5, with a tentative D call TRBD1 (6 bases). CDR3 length equals 15 residues. The germline CDR1 and CDR2 sequences are MNHEY and SVGAGI. V lost 6 bases and J lost 2, with 14 bases in between. The CDR3 is CASRPAGAGNQPQHF. In DNA form, the CDR3 reads TGTGCCAGCAGGCCCGCAGGGGCCGGCAATCAGCCCCAGCATTTT.

The V and J genes are TRBV11-1 and TRBJ2-6; weak D call: TRBD1 (5 bases). V dropped 1 base and J dropped 3 bases, with 7 bases sitting between them. From germline, CDR1 is SGHAT and CDR2 FQDESV (reference sequence). The CDR3 sequence is 15 residues long. The CDR3 region is CASSLEGDGANVLTF. Written as DNA, the CDR3 is TGTGCCAGCAGCTTAGAAGGGGATGGGGCCAACGTCCTGACTTTC.

The V and J genes are TRBV14 and TRBJ2-2; D is undetermined. Germline V gene lookup returns CDR1 SGHDN and CDR2 FVKESK. The V gene lost 3 bases and the J gene lost 7 bases, with 9 bases spanning the gap. This CDR3 spans 13 amino acids. The chain's CDR3 is CASSHDANGELFF. CDR3 DNA sequence: TGTGCCAGCAGCCACGACGCCAACGGGGAGCTGTTTTTT.

The chain links TRBV7-3 to TRBJ2-5; D might be TRBD1 (6 bases). V shed 5 bases and J shed 5 bases, with 12 bases lying between them. The CDR3 runs to 13 residues. Germline CDR1 reads SGHTA; CDR2 reads FQGTGA. The CDR3 sequence: CASSEHRGETQYF. Written as DNA, the CDR3 is TGTGCCAGCAGCGAACATAGGGGGGAGACCCAGTACTTC.

The chain couples TRBV24-1 to TRBJ2-5, with 10 bases fitting TRBD2. Germline CDR1 is KGHDR and CDR2 is SFDVKD. Trimming at V came to 9 bases and at J to 5 bases, leaving 8 bases not matched to a gene. This CDR3 has 14 residues. The CDR3 sequence: CATSSGGPVETQYF. The CDR3 DNA is TGTGCCACCTCTAGCGGGGGCCCGGTGGAGACCCAGTACTTC.